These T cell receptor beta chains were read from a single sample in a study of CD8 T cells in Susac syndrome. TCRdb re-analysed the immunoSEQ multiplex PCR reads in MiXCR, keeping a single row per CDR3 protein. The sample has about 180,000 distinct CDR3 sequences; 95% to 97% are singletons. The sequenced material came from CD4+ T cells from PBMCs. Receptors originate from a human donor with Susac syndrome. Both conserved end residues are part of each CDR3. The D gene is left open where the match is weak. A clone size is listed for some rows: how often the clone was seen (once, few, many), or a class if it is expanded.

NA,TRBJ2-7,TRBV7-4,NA,TGTGCCAGCAGCTCAGAGGACGAGCAGTACTTC,CASSSEDEQYF
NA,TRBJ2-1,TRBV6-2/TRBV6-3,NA,TGTGCCAGCTCGTCGCCGACTCCCAATGAGCAGTTCTTC,CASSSPTPNEQFF
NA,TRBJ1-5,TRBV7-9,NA,TGTGCCAGCAGCTTAGACGGGGGGAACTATCAGCCCCAGCATTTT,CASSLDGGNYQPQHF
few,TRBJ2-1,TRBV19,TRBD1,TGTGCCAGTAGGCCGGACAGGAGCTCCTACAATGAGCAGTTCTTC,CASRPDRSSYNEQFF
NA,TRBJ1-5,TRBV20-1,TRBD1,TGCAGTGCCAGCATGGGACAGCTCAATCAGCCCCAGCATTTT,CSASMGQLNQPQHF
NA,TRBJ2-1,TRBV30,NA,TGTGCCTACCTAGGACCCCACAAAGCCTACAATGAGCAGTTCTTC,CAYLGPHKAYNEQFF
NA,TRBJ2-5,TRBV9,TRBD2,TGTGCCAGCAGCGTAGAGGGACTAGGAGTGAACGGTGAGACCCAGTACTTC,CASSVEGLGVNGETQYF
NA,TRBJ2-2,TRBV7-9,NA,TGTGCCAGCAGCACTGATGCGAACACCGGGGAGCTGTTTTTT,CASSTDANTGELFF
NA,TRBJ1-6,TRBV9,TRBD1,TGTGCCAGCAGCGTACAGGGGGGCGCGTATTCACCCCTCCACTTT,CASSVQGGAYSPLHF
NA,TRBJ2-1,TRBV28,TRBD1,TGTGCCAGCAGTTCTGACAGGGGGCAGTTCTTC,CASSSDRGQFF
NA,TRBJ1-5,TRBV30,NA,TGTGCCTGGGGTCAGGGAAGCAATCAGCCCCAGCATTTT,CAWGQGSNQPQHF
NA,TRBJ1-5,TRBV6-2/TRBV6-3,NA,TGTGCCAGCAGGCGGGACGCTATTACTAGCAATCAGCCCCAGCATTTT,CASRRDAITSNQPQHF
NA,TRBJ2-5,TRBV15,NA,TGTGCCACCAGGGGCCCAGGCTTTAACCAAGAGACCCAGTACTTC,CATRGPGFNQETQYF
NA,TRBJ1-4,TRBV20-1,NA,TGCAGGGCTAGGCCGGGACACCCGAATGAAAAACTGTTTTTT,CRARPGHPNEKLFF
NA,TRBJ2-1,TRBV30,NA,TGTGCCTGGAGTGTAAGGACAGCGTACAATGAGCAGTTCTTC,CAWSVRTAYNEQFF
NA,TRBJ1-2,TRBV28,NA,TGTGCCAGCAGTCTACCCTTAACCAGGGACTATGGCTACACCTTC,CASSLPLTRDYGYTF
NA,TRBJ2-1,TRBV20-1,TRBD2,TGCAGTGCTAGAGATGTCGGGGGGGCGGGCGAGCAGTTCTTC,CSARDVGGAGEQFF
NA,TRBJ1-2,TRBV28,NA,TGTGCCAGCAGCCTGGGGGGTGACCATGGCTACACCTTC,CASSLGGDHGYTF
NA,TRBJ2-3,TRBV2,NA,TGTGCCAGCAGTGGGAAAGGGAAATCAACAGATACGCAGTATTTT,CASSGKGKSTDTQYF
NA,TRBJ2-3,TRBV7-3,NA,TGTGCCAGCAGCTCGTACGGGACTTACACAGATACGCAGTATTTT,CASSSYGTYTDTQYF
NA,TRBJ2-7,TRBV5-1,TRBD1,TGCGCCAGCAGCTTGGCTCCGGGACAGGGTCCTTACGAACAGTACTTC,CASSLAPGQGPYEQYF
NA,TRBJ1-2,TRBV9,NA,TGTGCCAGCAGCCCCTCTTTTGGGGCAGAGGGCTACACCTTC,CASSPSFGAEGYTF
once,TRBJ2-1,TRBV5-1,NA,TGCGCCAGCAGCTTGTTAGGAGCGGACGTGTACCTCTTC,CASSLLGADVYLF
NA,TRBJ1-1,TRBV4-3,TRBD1,TGCGCCAGCAGCCAAGACCCCTCGACAGGGTCAAACACTGAAGCTTTCTTT,CASSQDPSTGSNTEAFF
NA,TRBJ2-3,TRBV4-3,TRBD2,TGCGCCAGCAGCCAGGCGGGAGGGACCCCAGATACGCAGTATTTT,CASSQAGGTPDTQYF
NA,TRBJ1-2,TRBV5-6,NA,TGTGCCAGCAGCTTGACGCAGGGTAGCCTAATCTATGGCTACACCTTC,CASSLTQGSLIYGYTF
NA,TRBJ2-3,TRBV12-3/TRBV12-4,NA,TGTGCCAGCAGTTTCTCGGGGCACGGGGATACGCAGTATTTT,CASSFSGHGDTQYF
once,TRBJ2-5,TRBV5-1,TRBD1,TGCGCCAGCAGCTTACAGGGGGCGAGGCAAGAGACCCAGTACTTC,CASSLQGARQETQYF
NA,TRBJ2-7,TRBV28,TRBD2,TGTGCCAGCAGTCCCTTTTCGGGAGGGCTGTACGAGCAGTACTTC,CASSPFSGGLYEQYF
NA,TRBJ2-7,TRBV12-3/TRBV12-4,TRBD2,TGTGCCAGCAGTGAGGGCGGGAGACGTTTCAGCTCCTACGAGCAGTACTTC,CASSEGGRRFSSYEQYF
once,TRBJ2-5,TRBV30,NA,TGTGCCTGGAGTCAAACGAGGGGAGGCGGGGAGACCCAGTACTTC,CAWSQTRGGGETQYF